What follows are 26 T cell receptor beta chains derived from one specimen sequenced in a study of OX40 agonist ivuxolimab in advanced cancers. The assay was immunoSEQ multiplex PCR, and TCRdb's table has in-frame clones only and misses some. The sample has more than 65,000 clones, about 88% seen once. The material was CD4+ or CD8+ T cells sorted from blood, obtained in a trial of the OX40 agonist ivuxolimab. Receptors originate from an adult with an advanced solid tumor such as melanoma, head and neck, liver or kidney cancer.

The CDR3: CASSADIFNYGYTF. DNA for the CDR3: TGTGCCAGTAGTGCCGACATCTTCAACTATGGCTACACCTTC. V is TRBV19 and J is TRBJ1-2; no firm D call. There are 14 residues in the CDR3. Germline assignment: CDR1 LNHDA and CDR2 SQIVND (reference sequence). V was pared by 5 bases and J by 2 bases, with 12 bases between.

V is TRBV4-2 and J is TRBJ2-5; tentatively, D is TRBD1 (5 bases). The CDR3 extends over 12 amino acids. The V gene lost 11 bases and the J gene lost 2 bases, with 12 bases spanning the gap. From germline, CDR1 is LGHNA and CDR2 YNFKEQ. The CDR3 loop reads CAGALLQETQYF. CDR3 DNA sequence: TGTGCCGGGGCACTATTGCAAGAGACCCAGTACTTC.

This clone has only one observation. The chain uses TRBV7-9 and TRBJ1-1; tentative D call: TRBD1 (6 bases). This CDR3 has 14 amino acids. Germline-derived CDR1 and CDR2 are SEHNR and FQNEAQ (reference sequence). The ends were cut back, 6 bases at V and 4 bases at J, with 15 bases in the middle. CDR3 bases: TGTGCCAGCAGTCTCCGACAGGACGGCACTGAAGCTTTCTTT. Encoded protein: CASSLRQDGTEAFF. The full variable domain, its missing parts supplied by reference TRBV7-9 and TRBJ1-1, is DTGVSQNPRHKITKRGQNVTFRCDPISEHNRLYWYRQTLGQGPEFLTYFQNEAQLEKSRLLSDRFSAERPKGSFSTLEIQRTEQGDSAMYLCASSLRQDGTEAFFGQGTRLTVV.

The chain's CDR3 is CASLERRGGDTQYF. For the CDR3, the DNA is TGTGCCAGCCTAGAAAGGCGGGGGGGAGATACGCAGTATTTT. V is TRBV4-2 and J is TRBJ2-3; 9 bases match TRBD2. J lost 5 bases, V lost 8 bases, and 8 bases had no gene match. There are 14 residues in the CDR3. Germline V CDR1 and CDR2: LGHNA, YNFKEQ.

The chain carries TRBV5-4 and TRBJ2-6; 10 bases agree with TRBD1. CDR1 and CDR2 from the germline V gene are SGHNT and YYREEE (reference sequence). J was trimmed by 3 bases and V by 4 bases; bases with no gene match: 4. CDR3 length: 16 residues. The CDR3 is CASSGGQGFGANVLTF. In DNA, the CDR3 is TGTGCCAGCAGCGGGGGACAGGGGTTTGGGGCCAACGTCCTGACTTTC.

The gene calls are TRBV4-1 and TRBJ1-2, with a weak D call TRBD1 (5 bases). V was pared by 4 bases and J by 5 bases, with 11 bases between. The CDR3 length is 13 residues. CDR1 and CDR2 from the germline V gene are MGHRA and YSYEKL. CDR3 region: CASSPTTEYGYTF. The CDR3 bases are TGCGCCAGCAGCCCGACGACAGAGTATGGCTACACCTTC.

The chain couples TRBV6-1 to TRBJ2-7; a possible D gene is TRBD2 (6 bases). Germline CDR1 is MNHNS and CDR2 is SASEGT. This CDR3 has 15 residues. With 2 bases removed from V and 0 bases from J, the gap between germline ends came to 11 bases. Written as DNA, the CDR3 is TGTGCCAGCAGTGAACCGGGACTGAGCTCCTACGAGCAGTACTTC. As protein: CASSEPGLSSYEQYF.

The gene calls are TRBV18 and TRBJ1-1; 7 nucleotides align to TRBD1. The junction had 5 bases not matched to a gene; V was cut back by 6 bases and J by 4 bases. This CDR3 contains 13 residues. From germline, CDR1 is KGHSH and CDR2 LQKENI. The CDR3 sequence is CASSNRGGTEAFF. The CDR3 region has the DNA TGTGCCAGCTCGAACAGGGGCGGCACTGAAGCTTTCTTT.

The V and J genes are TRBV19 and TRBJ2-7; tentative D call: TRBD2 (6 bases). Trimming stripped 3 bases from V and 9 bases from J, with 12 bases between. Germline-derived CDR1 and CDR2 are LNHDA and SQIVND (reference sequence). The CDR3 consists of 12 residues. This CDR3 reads CASSMGGRRQYF. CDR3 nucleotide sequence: TGTGCCAGTAGTATGGGGGGAAGAAGGCAGTACTTC.

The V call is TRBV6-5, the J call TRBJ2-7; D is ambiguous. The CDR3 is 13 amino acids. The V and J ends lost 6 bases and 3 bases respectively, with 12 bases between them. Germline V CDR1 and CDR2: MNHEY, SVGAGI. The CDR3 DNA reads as TGTGCCAGCAGCCGGGCCGTGGACTACGAGCAGTACTTC. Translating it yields CASSRAVDYEQYF.

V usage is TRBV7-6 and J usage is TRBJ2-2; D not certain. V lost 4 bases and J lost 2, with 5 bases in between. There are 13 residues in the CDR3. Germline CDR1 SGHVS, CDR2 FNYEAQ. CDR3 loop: CASSSGNTGELFF. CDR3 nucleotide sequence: TGTGCCAGCAGCTCCGGCAACACCGGGGAGCTGTTTTTT.

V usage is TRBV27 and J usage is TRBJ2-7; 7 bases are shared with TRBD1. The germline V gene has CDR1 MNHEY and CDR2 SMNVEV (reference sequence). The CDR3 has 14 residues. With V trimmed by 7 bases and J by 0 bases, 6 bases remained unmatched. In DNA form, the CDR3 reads TGTGCCAGCACCGTGACAGGGAGCTCCTACGAGCAGTACTTC. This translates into CASTVTGSSYEQYF.

CDR3 amino acids: CASYETSASNEQFF. The CDR3, as DNA: TGTGCCAGCTATGAGACTAGCGCTTCGAATGAGCAGTTCTTC. This chain links TRBV2 with TRBJ2-1, with 8 positions matching TRBD2. V gave up 8 bases and J gave up 7 bases; unmatched junction bases: 10. Germline CDR1 SNHLY, CDR2 FYNNEI. CDR3 size: 14 residues.

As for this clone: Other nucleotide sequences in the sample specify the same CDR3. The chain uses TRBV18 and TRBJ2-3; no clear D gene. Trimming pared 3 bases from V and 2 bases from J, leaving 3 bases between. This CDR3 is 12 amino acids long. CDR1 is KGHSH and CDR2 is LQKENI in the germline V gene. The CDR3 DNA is TGTGCCAGCTCACCCGACACAGATACGCAGTATTTT. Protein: CASSPDTDTQYF.

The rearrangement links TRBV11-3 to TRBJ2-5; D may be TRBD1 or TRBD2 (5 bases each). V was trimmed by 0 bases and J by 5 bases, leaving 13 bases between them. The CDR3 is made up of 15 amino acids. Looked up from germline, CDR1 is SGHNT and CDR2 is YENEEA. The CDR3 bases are TGTGCCAGCAGCTTAGATCAAAGCGAGGGGGAGACCCAGTACTTC. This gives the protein CASSLDQSEGETQYF.

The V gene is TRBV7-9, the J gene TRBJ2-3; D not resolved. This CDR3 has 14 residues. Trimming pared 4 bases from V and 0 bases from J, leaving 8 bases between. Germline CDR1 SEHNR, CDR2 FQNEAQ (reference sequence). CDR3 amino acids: CASSSGLSTDTQYF. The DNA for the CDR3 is TGTGCCAGCAGCTCTGGGCTCAGCACAGATACGCAGTATTTT.

Written as DNA, the CDR3 is TGTGCCAGCAGCCCCGGTCCCGAGAACACCGGGGAGCTGTTTTTT. Residues: CASSPGPENTGELFF. This chain joins TRBV11-2 and TRBJ2-2; no clear D. CDR1 SGHAT and CDR2 FQNNGV come from the germline V gene. Trimming shortened V by 5 bases and J by 1 base, and 11 bases separated the two germline ends. CDR3 length: 15 residues.

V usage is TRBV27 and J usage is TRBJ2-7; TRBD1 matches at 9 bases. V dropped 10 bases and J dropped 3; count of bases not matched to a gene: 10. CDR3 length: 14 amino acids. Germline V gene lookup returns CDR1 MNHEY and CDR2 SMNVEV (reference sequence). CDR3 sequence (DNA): TGTGCCACCGCCCGGGACAGGGCGGACTACGAGCAGTACTTC. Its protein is CATARDRADYEQYF.

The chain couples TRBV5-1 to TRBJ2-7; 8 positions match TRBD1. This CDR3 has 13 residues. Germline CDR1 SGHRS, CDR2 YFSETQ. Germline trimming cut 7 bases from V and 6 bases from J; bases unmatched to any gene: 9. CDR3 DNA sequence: TGCGCCAGCGGGCCGGACAGGGCTGGCGAGCAGTACTTC. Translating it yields CASGPDRAGEQYF.

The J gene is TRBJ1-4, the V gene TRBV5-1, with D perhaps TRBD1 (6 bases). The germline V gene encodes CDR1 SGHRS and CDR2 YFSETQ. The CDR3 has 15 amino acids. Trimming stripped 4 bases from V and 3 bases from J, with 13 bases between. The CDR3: CASSLGAAANEKLFF. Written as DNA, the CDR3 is TGCGCCAGCAGCCTGGGGGCTGCGGCTAATGAAAAACTGTTTTTT.

This CDR3 reads CASSVPGQPQHF. CDR3 DNA: TGTGCCAGCAGTGTGCCTGGGCAGCCCCAGCATTTT. This chain joins TRBV6-6 and TRBJ1-5, with D hard to call. V shed 5 bases and J shed 7 bases, with 9 bases lying between them. Germline lookup yields CDR1 MNHNY and CDR2 SVGAGI (reference sequence). CDR3 size: 12 residues.

CDR3 sequence (DNA): TGCGCCAGCAGCTTAGCGTTCTCCTACAATGAGCAGTTCTTC. Translating gives CASSLAFSYNEQFF. The chain employs TRBV10-2 and TRBJ2-1; D might be TRBD2 (5 bases). Between the trimmed V and J ends, which lost 6 bases and 0 bases, there was a span of 9 bases. The germline gives CDR1 WSHSY, CDR2 SAAADI. The CDR3 runs 14 residues.

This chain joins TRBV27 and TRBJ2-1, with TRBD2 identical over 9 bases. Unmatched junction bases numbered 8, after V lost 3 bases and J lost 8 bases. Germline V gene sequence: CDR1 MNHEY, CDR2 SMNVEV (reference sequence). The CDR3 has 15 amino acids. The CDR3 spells CASSFLRGGLDEQFF. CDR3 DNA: TGTGCCAGCAGTTTCTTGCGGGGGGGCTTGGATGAGCAGTTCTTC.

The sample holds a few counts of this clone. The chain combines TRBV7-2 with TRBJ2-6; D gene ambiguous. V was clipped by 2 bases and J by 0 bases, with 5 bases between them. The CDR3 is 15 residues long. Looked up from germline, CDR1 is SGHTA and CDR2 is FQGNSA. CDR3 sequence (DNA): TGTGCCAGCAGCTTAATGTTCTCTGGGGCCAACGTCCTGACTTTC. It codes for CASSLMFSGANVLTF.

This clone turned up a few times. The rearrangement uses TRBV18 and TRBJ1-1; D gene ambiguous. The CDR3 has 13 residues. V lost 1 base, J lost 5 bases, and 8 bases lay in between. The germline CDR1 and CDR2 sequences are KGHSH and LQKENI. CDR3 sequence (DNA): TGTGCCAGCTCACCACTCGAAGGGACTGAAGCTTTCTTT. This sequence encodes CASSPLEGTEAFF.

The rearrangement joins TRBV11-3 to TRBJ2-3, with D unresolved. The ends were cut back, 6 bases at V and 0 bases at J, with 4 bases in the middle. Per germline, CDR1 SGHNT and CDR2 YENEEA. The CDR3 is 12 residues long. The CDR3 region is CASSYSTDTQYF. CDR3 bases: TGTGCCAGCAGTTATAGCACAGATACGCAGTATTTT.